A single sample is the source of the 30 T cell receptor beta chains below, sequenced in a study of blood T cells in healthy people across ages. A second roughly 7 to 11 cycle PCR used barcoded and J-beta primers. TCRdb fed the 5' RACE reads into MiXCR, producing one record per CDR3 protein. The data hold 1.5 million to 2 million distinct CDR3 sequences, with around 48% observed a single time. Sequences were obtained from blood. The receptors originated from a woman in her thirties or forties in good health.

The chain carries TRBV11-2 and TRBJ2-7, with 7 bases aligning to TRBD2. The CDR3 runs to 15 residues. V dropped 5 bases and J dropped 3; count of bases not matched to a gene: 10. Germline CDR1 SGHAT, CDR2 FQNNGV. The CDR3 spells CASSPGLRDYYEQYF. The DNA for the CDR3 is TGTGCCAGCAGCCCCGGATTGAGGGACTACTACGAGCAGTACTTC.

The chain uses TRBV12-3 or TRBV12-4 and TRBJ2-3; D gene uncertain. V dropped 4 bases and J dropped 4 bases, with 12 bases sitting between them. The CDR3 is 14 residues long. CDR3 nucleotides: TGTGCCAGCAGTTGGACGGAGAGAGCAGATACGCAGTATTTT. It translates to CASSWTERADTQYF.

This chain links TRBV18 with TRBJ2-5; 7 bases agree with TRBD1. With V trimmed by 8 bases and J by 5 bases, 5 bases remained unmatched. This CDR3 has 12 residues. Per germline, CDR1 KGHSH and CDR2 LQKENI. The CDR3 bases are TGTGCCAGCCCGCTACAGGGGGAGACCCAGTACTTC. It translates to CASPLQGETQYF.

In nucleotides, the CDR3 is TGTGCCAGCAGCCGACAGACCCCCGGGGAGACCCAGTACTTC. Amino acids: CASSRQTPGETQYF. The genes are TRBV12-3 or TRBV12-4 and TRBJ2-5; D is perhaps TRBD1 (5 bases). Trimming took 6 bases from V and 5 from J, leaving 16 bases between them. This CDR3 has 14 residues.

The rearrangement uses TRBV7-2 and TRBJ1-5; D might be TRBD1 (5 bases). The ends were cut back, 5 bases at V and 6 bases at J, with 11 bases in the middle. Germline V gene data show CDR1 as SGHTA and CDR2 as FQGNSA. This CDR3 has 13 amino acids. The CDR3 loop reads CASSQGVSQPQHF. In DNA, the CDR3 is TGTGCCAGCAGCCAAGGGGTTTCTCAGCCCCAGCATTTT.

In this sample, this clonotype turned up a few times. The chain couples TRBV11-3 to TRBJ2-4; tentative D call: TRBD2 (5 bases). V was clipped by 5 bases and J by 0 bases, with 14 bases between them. The germline V gene has CDR1 SGHNT and CDR2 YENEEA. CDR3 length: 16 residues. The CDR3 DNA sequence: TGTGCCAGCAGCCTGAGGGATCAGCTAGCCAAAAACATTCAGTACTTC. Translated: CASSLRDQLAKNIQYF. The full variable domain, rest sourced from reference TRBV11-3 and TRBJ2-4, is EAGVVQSPRYKIIEKKQPVAFWCNPISGHNTLYWYLQNLGQGPELLIRYENEEAVDDSQLPKDRFSAERLKGVDSTLKIQPAELGDSAVYLCASSLRDQLAKNIQYFGAGTRLSVL.

The rearrangement joins TRBV7-2 to TRBJ1-1, with D unclear. Germline CDR1 reads SGHTA; CDR2 reads FQGNSA. The CDR3 spans 11 residues. V shed 5 bases and J shed 11 bases, with 12 bases lying between them. CDR3 loop: CASSPSRRAFF. The CDR3 nucleotides read TGTGCCAGCAGCCCTAGCAGGAGGGCTTTCTTT.

The chain links TRBV20-1 to TRBJ2-7; D is perhaps TRBD1 (5 bases). The germline V gene encodes CDR1 DFQATT and CDR2 SNEGSKA (reference sequence). V was trimmed by 6 bases and J by 1 base, leaving 13 bases between them. The CDR3 is 13 residues long. The CDR3 nucleotides are TGCAGTGCACGAAGGGGCGGTTCCTACGAGCAGTACTTC. Protein product: CSARRGGSYEQYF.

In this sample, this clonotype turned up once. V usage is TRBV6-6 and J usage is TRBJ2-3, with 9 bases matching TRBD1. J lost 3 bases, V lost 0 bases, and 7 bases had no gene match. The CDR3 contains 17 residues. Germline CDR1 MNHNY, CDR2 SVGAGI (reference sequence). The CDR3 region has the DNA TGTGCCAGCAGTTACTCCGTGACAGGGGGTCGAACAGATACGCAGTATTTT. Encoded protein: CASSYSVTGGRTDTQYF.

The chain links TRBV9 to TRBJ2-5, with a possible D match to TRBD2 (6 bases). Germline CDR1 SGDLS, CDR2 YYNGEE. The CDR3 has 17 residues. Trimming stripped 0 bases from V and 5 bases from J, with 20 bases between. CDR3 region: CASSVVPGLQAGETQYF. The CDR3 DNA reads as TGTGCCAGCAGCGTAGTACCGGGACTTCAGGCGGGGGAGACCCAGTACTTC.

V is TRBV27 and J is TRBJ1-2, with D unresolved. Per the germline V gene, CDR1 is MNHEY and CDR2 is SMNVEV (reference sequence). This CDR3 has 16 amino acids. V shed 5 bases and J shed 4 bases, with 20 bases lying between them. In nucleotides, the CDR3 is TGTGCCAGCAGTCCGCCACCGGGGTTCGAAGCCTATGGCTACACCTTC. Its translation is CASSPPPGFEAYGYTF.

The chain links TRBV20-1 to TRBJ2-5, with a tentative D call TRBD2 (5 bases). The J call is doubtful: the DNA matches TRBJ2-7 better. This CDR3 region has 14 residues. The germline V gene encodes CDR1 DFQATT and CDR2 SNEGSKA (reference sequence). This chain's CDR3 is CSARGDTGVYEQYF. The CDR3 bases are TGCAGTGCTAGAGGAGACACCGGGGTCTACGAGCAGTACTTC.

J is TRBJ2-7 and V is TRBV11-1; D perhaps matches TRBD2 (6 bases). The germline CDR1 and CDR2 sequences are SGHAT and FQDESV (reference sequence). Trimming took 4 bases from V and 2 from J, leaving 15 bases between them. The CDR3 has 15 amino acids. CDR3: CASSYGGTYAYEQYF. The DNA of the CDR3 is TGTGCCAGCAGCTACGGGGGAACCTACGCCTACGAGCAGTACTTC.

The V gene is TRBV3-1, the J gene TRBJ2-5, with TRBD1 matching 12 bases. The V and J ends lost 2 bases and 4 bases, in that order; junction bases with no gene match: 5. Germline CDR1 is LGHDT and CDR2 is YNNKEL (reference sequence). This CDR3 region has 16 residues. The CDR3 loop reads CASSQSRDRGRETQYF. CDR3 coding DNA: TGTGCCAGCAGCCAAAGTCGGGACAGGGGGCGAGAGACCCAGTACTTC.

The chain has TRBV4-3 and TRBJ2-2; no clear D gene. This CDR3 has 14 residues. Germline V lookup: CDR1 LGHNA, CDR2 YSLEER. Trimming took 1 base from V and 6 from J, leaving 9 bases between them. CDR3 DNA sequence: TGCGCCAGCAGCCAAGGGCACGTAGCCGGGGAGCTGTTTTTT. Translated: CASSQGHVAGELFF.

The chain carries TRBV7-9 and TRBJ1-4, with 9 bases identical to TRBD1. The CDR3 extends over 15 amino acids. Trimming at V came to 5 bases and at J to 7 bases, leaving 8 bases not matched to a gene. Per germline, CDR1 SEHNR and CDR2 FQNEAQ (reference sequence). CDR3 protein: CASSPEGQGGEKLFF. For the CDR3, the DNA is TGTGCCAGCAGCCCCGAGGGACAGGGCGGTGAAAAACTGTTTTTT.

The rearrangement joins TRBV20-1 to TRBJ1-6; TRBD1 matches at 7 bases. CDR3 size: 14 residues. Germline CDR1 DFQATT, CDR2 SNEGSKA (reference sequence). V dropped 2 bases and J dropped 5; count of bases not matched to a gene: 3. CDR3 bases: TGCAGTGCTAGAATCGGGACAGATAATTCACCCCTCCACTTT. Amino acids: CSARIGTDNSPLHF.

This rearrangement joins TRBV7-9 to TRBJ2-7; a weak D match, TRBD1 (5 bases). V was cut by 5 bases and J by 6 bases, with 20 bases left in between. The CDR3 has 15 amino acids. Germline CDR1 SEHNR, CDR2 FQNEAQ (reference sequence). As DNA, the CDR3 is TGTGCCAGCAGCCAAGTGCAGGGTTCGTCGGGCGAGCAGTACTTC. It translates to CASSQVQGSSGEQYF.

This clonotype was seen more than once but under ten times. The J gene is TRBJ2-5, the V gene TRBV27; 12 bases fit TRBD1. This CDR3 is built from 16 residues. Per the germline V gene, CDR1 is MNHEY and CDR2 is SMNVEV (reference sequence). The V segment lost 2 bases and the J segment 4 bases; nucleotides outside the gene matches: 5. The CDR3 spells CASSLGTGGLGETQYF. Here the CDR3 DNA reads TGTGCCAGCAGTTTAGGGACAGGGGGCCTAGGAGAGACCCAGTACTTC.

The V gene is TRBV20-1, the J gene TRBJ2-7; no clear D. Looked up from germline, CDR1 is DFQATT and CDR2 is SNEGSKA (reference sequence). The CDR3 is 13 residues long. V lost 3 bases to trimming and J lost 1 base, with 10 bases between them. The CDR3: CSASPMQSYEQYF. Here the CDR3 DNA reads TGCAGTGCTAGTCCCATGCAGTCCTACGAGCAGTACTTC.

The V and J genes are TRBV2 and TRBJ1-2; the match to TRBD1 covers 10 bases. This CDR3 region has 13 residues. V trimming: 6 bases; J trimming: 7 bases; junction bases outside the gene matches: 5. Germline V gives CDR1 SNHLY, CDR2 FYNNEI. The CDR3 coding sequence is TGTGCCAGCAGGGAGGGACAGGGGTCTGGCTACACCTTC. Translating gives CASREGQGSGYTF.

The chain's CDR3 is CSASLRQGSYGYTF. CDR3 DNA: TGCAGTGCTAGTCTCCGACAGGGTTCCTATGGCTACACCTTC. This chain links TRBV20-1 with TRBJ1-2; TRBD1 agrees at 7 bases. The CDR3 covers 14 residues. The germline CDR1 and CDR2 sequences are DFQATT and SNEGSKA (reference sequence). V lost 3 bases, J lost 4 bases, and 8 bases stayed unmatched.

The chain carries TRBV24-1 and TRBJ1-2; TRBD1 aligns across 8 bases. The V segment lost 4 bases and the J segment 7 bases; nucleotides outside the gene matches: 7. The CDR3 is 14 residues long. Germline assignment: CDR1 KGHDR and CDR2 SFDVKD. The CDR3 DNA reads TGTGCCACCAGTGACGGACAGGGAGCCAGTGGCTACACCTTC. Protein sequence: CATSDGQGASGYTF.

This chain joins TRBV18 and TRBJ2-1, with D possibly matching TRBD1 (6 bases). CDR1 and CDR2 (germline): KGHSH, LQKENI. This CDR3 spans 15 amino acids. V shed 3 bases and J shed 7 bases, with 16 bases lying between them. For the CDR3, the DNA is TGTGCCAGCTCACCCAGGGGTAGGGGTGCGAATGAGCAGTTCTTC. Translation: CASSPRGRGANEQFF.

This clonotype appeared a few times. The V and J genes are TRBV14 and TRBJ2-4; D may match TRBD1 or TRBD2 (6 bases each). V was shortened by 1 base and J by 8 bases, with 12 bases between the two germline ends. Germline CDR1 is SGHDN and CDR2 is FVKESK. This CDR3 is built from 14 residues. CDR3 in DNA: TGTGCCAGCAGCCAAGCGGGGGCGGAATACATTCAGTACTTC. As protein: CASSQAGAEYIQYF. Full variable domain (outside the CDR3, taken from reference TRBV14 and TRBJ2-4): EAGVTQFPSHSVIEKGQTVTLRCDPISGHDNLYWYRRVMGKEIKFLLHFVKESKQDESGMPNNRFLAERTGGTYSTLKVQPAELEDSGVYFCASSQAGAEYIQYFGAGTRLSVL.

The chain uses TRBV12-3 or TRBV12-4 and TRBJ1-2, with 7 positions matching TRBD1. The junction had 7 bases not matched to a gene; V was cut back by 4 bases and J by 8 bases. This CDR3 is built from 13 residues. CDR3 sequence: CASSSDRVQGYTF. CDR3 nucleotide sequence: TGTGCCAGCAGTTCCGACAGGGTGCAGGGCTACACCTTC.

This clonotype has at least ten counts. The chain combines TRBV7-9 with TRBJ1-5; the match to TRBD1 covers 11 bases. The length of the CDR3 is 16 residues. The trim removed 3 bases at V and 9 bases at J, leaving 10 bases unmatched. Germline V gene sequence: CDR1 SEHNR, CDR2 FQNEAQ (reference sequence). The CDR3 region has the DNA TGTGCCAGCAGCTTGTGGACAGGGGGCTACGAGGCGCCCCAGCATTTT. Translation gives CASSLWTGGYEAPQHF.

The chain carries TRBV28 and TRBJ2-5, with 10 bases identical to TRBD2. J was trimmed by 11 bases and V by 3 bases; bases with no gene match: 24. Germline V gene data show CDR1 as MDHEN and CDR2 as SYDVKM. This CDR3 comprises 19 residues. DNA for the CDR3: TGTGCCAGCAGTTTCCCCCAAGGACTAGCGGACCTTACCCTACGAGGGCAGTACTTC. Its translation: CASSFPQGLADLTLRGQYF.

The chain uses TRBV18 and TRBJ2-5; 9 bases are a match to TRBD1. The V segment lost 6 bases and the J segment 2 bases; nucleotides outside the gene matches: 16. Germline CDR1 and CDR2: KGHSH and LQKENI. This CDR3 spans 18 amino acids. DNA of the CDR3: TGTGCCAGCTCCCCGGGACAGGGCAGGCTTTCGGTACAAGAGACCCAGTACTTC. It yields the protein CASSPGQGRLSVQETQYF.

The V and J genes are TRBV24-1 and TRBJ2-7; the D is unclear. CDR3 length: 13 amino acids. The V end was cut by 4 bases, the J end by 0 bases, with 6 bases between. CDR1 and CDR2 from the germline V gene are KGHDR and SFDVKD. The CDR3 coding sequence is TGTGCCACCAGTGAAGGCTTCTCCTACGAGCAGTACTTC. It codes for CATSEGFSYEQYF.